This is a list of T cell receptor beta chains from one sample in a study of blood T cell repertoires in COVID-19. Generated by immunoSEQ multiplex PCR, the TCRdb table keeps only in-frame clones and is missing some. The sample has roughly 56,000 clones, 90% seen once. Sequenced material: peripheral blood. The source of these receptors is a man in his fifties or sixties with active COVID-19. The CDR3 runs from the conserved cysteine through the conserved F or W. A D gene is named only where the DNA matches it firmly.

v_call	j_call	d_call	cdr3_aa	cdr3_nt
TRBV2	TRBJ1-6	NA	CASSVDEGGGVSPLHF	TGTGCCAGCAGTGTCGATGAGGGAGGTGGCGTTTCACCCCTCCACTTT
TRBV12-3/TRBV12-4	TRBJ1-4	NA	CASSAGQLLFF	TGTGCCAGCAGTGCGGGGCAGCTACTGTTTTTT
TRBV19	TRBJ2-2	TRBD1	CASSSRTGTNTGELFF	TGTGCCAGTAGTTCCCGGACAGGTACGAACACCGGGGAGCTGTTTTTT
TRBV2	TRBJ1-2	NA	CASRAPGGSNYGYTF	TGTGCCAGCAGAGCCCCCGGGGGGTCTAACTATGGCTACACCTTC
TRBV18	TRBJ2-2	TRBD2	CASSRTSGTNTGELFF	TGTGCCAGCTCACGGACGAGCGGGACGAACACCGGGGAGCTGTTTTTT
TRBV7-9	TRBJ2-1	NA	CASSLRSNEQFF	TGTGCCAGCAGCTTAAGGAGCAATGAGCAGTTCTTC
TRBV3-1/TRBV3-2	TRBJ1-5	NA	CASSLGSFQPQHF	TGTGCCAGCAGCCTAGGGAGTTTTCAGCCCCAGCATTTT
TRBV4-3	TRBJ1-1	TRBD1	CASSADRANTEAFF	TGCGCCAGCAGCGCGGACAGGGCGAACACTGAAGCTTTCTTT
TRBV5-1	TRBJ1-1	TRBD1	CASSLATGGQRITEAFF	TGCGCCAGCAGCTTGGCCACAGGGGGCCAACGAATCACTGAAGCTTTCTTT
TRBV5-1	TRBJ2-1	TRBD2	CASSWTTSGTEQFF	TGCGCCAGCAGCTGGACCACTAGCGGAACGGAGCAGTTCTTC
TRBV6-5	TRBJ1-2	NA	CASSYSGQTNYGYTF	TGTGCCAGCAGTTACTCCGGACAGACTAACTATGGCTACACCTTC